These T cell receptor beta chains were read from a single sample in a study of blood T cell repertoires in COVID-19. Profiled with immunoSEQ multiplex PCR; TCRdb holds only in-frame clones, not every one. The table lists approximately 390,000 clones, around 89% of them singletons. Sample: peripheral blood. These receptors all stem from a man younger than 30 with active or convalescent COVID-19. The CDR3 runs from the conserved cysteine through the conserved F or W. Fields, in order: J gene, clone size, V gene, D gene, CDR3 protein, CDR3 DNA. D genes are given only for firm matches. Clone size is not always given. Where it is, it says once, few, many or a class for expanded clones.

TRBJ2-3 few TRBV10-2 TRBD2 CARRGLDSTDTQYF TGCGCCAGAAGGGGACTAGACAGCACAGATACGCAGTATTTT
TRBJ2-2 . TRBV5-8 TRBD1 CASSFGTGLFGELFF TGTGCCAGCAGCTTTGGGACAGGGTTGTTCGGGGAGCTGTTTTTT
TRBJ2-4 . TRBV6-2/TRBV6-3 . CASSWDRRGYIQYF TGTGCCAGCAGTTGGGACCGGAGGGGTTACATTCAGTACTTC
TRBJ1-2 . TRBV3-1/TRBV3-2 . CASSQDPPGAYGYTF TGTGCCAGCAGCCAAGACCCCCCAGGGGCCTATGGCTACACCTTC
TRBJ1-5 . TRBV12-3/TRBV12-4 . CASSFSHQPQHF TGTGCCAGCAGTTTTTCTCATCAGCCCCAGCATTTT
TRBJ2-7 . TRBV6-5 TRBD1 CASSYPGQGDYEQYF TGTGCCAGCAGTTACCCCGGGCAGGGGGACTACGAGCAGTACTTC
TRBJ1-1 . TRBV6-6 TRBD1 CASRTGGEVSEAFF TGTGCCAGCAGAACAGGGGGGGAGGTGTCTGAAGCTTTCTTT
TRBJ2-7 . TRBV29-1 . CSVRRSGTYEQYF TGCAGCGTCCGTCGTAGCGGAACCTACGAGCAGTACTTC
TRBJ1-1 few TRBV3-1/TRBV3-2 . CASSQGRYTEAFF TGTGCCAGCAGTCAAGGGAGGTACACTGAAGCTTTCTTT
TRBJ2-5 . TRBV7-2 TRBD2 CASSFPSGSRQETQYF TGTGCCAGCAGCTTCCCTAGCGGGAGCCGCCAAGAGACCCAGTACTTC
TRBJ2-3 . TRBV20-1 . CSASLKDTQYF TGCAGTGCTAGCCTTAAAGATACGCAGTATTTT
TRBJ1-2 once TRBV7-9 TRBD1 CASSRQGMERGYTF TGTGCCAGCAGCAGACAGGGAATGGAGCGTGGCTACACCTTC
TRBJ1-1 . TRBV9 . CASSVGVRVGEDTEAFF TGTGCCAGCAGCGTAGGGGTCCGGGTGGGTGAAGACACTGAAGCTTTCTTT
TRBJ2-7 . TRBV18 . CASSLETGRTYEQYF TGTGCCAGCTCACTCGAGACAGGGAGGACCTACGAGCAGTACTTC
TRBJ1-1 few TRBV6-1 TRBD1 CASSEHRGVNTEAFF TGTGCCAGCAGTGAACACAGGGGCGTGAACACTGAAGCTTTCTTT
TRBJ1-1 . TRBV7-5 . CARSLPWDRGRHTEAFF TGTGCCAGAAGCTTACCGTGGGACAGGGGTAGGCACACTGAAGCTTTCTTT